Reported below is one T cell receptor (beta chain). The target of this receptor is not known. There are no base qualities to consult, and no much larger clone falls within one base. The data belong to a study of blood T cell repertoires in COVID-19 (dated by TCRdb to 2019 to 2021). Regarding the research as a whole: Collaborator samples came from the United States, Italy and Spain and covered acute and convalescent phases of COVID-19. A de-identified subject ID, COVID-19 status, age in years and sex were almost always included in the sample metadata. Subjects who had been exposed to COVID-19, were actively infected with it, or had recovered from it provided the deeply sampled blood TCRbeta repertoires that made up the dataset. The repertoires were released in a freely available public database intended as a resource for research on the immune response to SARS-CoV-2. The samples were drawn from the first 160 participants of the ongoing ImmuneRACE study and from 950 to 1,500 subjects provided by 6 global collaborators. HLA class I and class II types, where available, came from metadata supplied by the sample provider rather than from assay-based typing. The prospective study material was composed of cDNA or gDNA derived from T cells, B-cell-depleted T cells, or PBMCs. Results and caveats for the whole study, not just this receptor: The quantity of clinical and demographic metadata differed by source and by participant and was supplied without curation.

V is reduced by 4 bases and J by 0 bases, leaving a spacing of 15 bases between them. The CDR3 contains 16 residues, cysteine and phenylalanine counted. Only CDR3 DNA is held: 48 bases, read in frame from base 1. CDR1 and CDR2 were assigned from the germline V gene as KGHDR and SFDVKD. Collaborating institutions collected whole blood in K2EDTA tubes following their own protocols. For TCRbeta analysis, collaborators shipped samples in one of three forms: frozen whole blood, isolated PBMCs, or DNA extracted from either of those sample types. TCRbeta CDR3 regions were amplified from genomic DNA using the immunoSEQ Assay, a bias-controlled multiplex PCR. On the authors' methods: Nucleated cell counts per sample were estimated from amplification of reference gene primers within the assay. To quantify the absolute abundance of each unique TCRbeta CDR3 rearrangement, sequence reads were collapsed and filtered. For each sample, productive Simpson clonality was calculated by taking the square root of Simpson's diversity index across productive rearrangements. TCRdb provides this immuneACCESS table in a form limited to in-frame rearrangements. Some clones are lacking; in checked studies, under half of them reflect an unresolved V gene, and why the rest are absent is not known. Clone size and the V and J calls come from that table; the DNA yielded D and trimming. The sample includes about 210,000 clones, with around 84% observed a single time. The ten largest clones represent around 4.9% of the sample.

This sequence originates from a woman of 80 years or more with acute or convalescent COVID-19. The chain is encoded by TRBV24-1 joined to TRBJ2-7, with a weak D call of TRBD2 (5 bases match). The sequenced material came from peripheral blood. The nucleotide sequence is TGTGCCACCAGTGACCTCGGACTGACCGGCTCCTACGAGCAGTACTTC. Its coded protein is CATSDLGLTGSYEQYF.